The clone carrying this T cell receptor beta chain came up many times. This record belongs to a study of human T cells and chemical hapten exposure. One entry per CDR3 protein results from TCRdb running MiXCR on the RACE reads. Of about 84,000 distinct CDR3 sequences listed, 9.5% to 14% are singletons. The CDR3 contains 12 residues. The V and J ends lost 5 bases and 8 bases respectively, with 12 bases between them. Sample time point: patch test 3, about 24 weeks after DPC sensitization. Stated treatment: therapeutic diphenylcyclopropenone sensitization with weekly scalp DPC. This clonotype originated in a woman in her 50s with alopecia areata. Some clones in this sample may be carry-over from other donors' samples. The genes are TRBV12-3 or TRBV12-4 and TRBJ1-2; D perhaps matches TRBD1 (6 bases). The sequenced sample was whole blood, obtained in connection with sensitization to the hapten diphenylcyclopropenone (DPC). CDR3 nucleotides: TGTGCCAGCAGTCCTCAGGGGTGGGGCTACACCTTC. Encoded protein: CASSPQGWGYTF.